One sample yielded the 27 T cell receptor beta chains listed below, sequenced in a study of Graves' ophthalmopathy and Graves' hyperthyroidism. TCR beta CDR3 amplification used RNA transcripts. Second-round multiplex PCR followed a first-round RT-PCR using HTBI primers. Each CDR3 protein gets one entry after TCRdb re-called the multiplex PCR reads with MiXCR. The profile covers under 800,000 distinct CDR3 sequences, with about 20% appearing a single time and about 6.6% taken by the ten largest. The material sequenced was peripheral blood. These receptors came from a woman under 30 with stable Graves' hyperthyroidism. Some clones in this sample may be carry-over from other donors' samples.

The sample holds many counts of this clonotype. This chain joins TRBV7-9 and TRBJ2-6; D is possibly TRBD1 (6 bases). The germline CDR1 and CDR2 sequences are SEHNR and FQNEAQ (reference sequence). V was clipped by 6 bases and J by 2 bases, with 20 bases between them. CDR3 length: 18 residues. CDR3 protein: CASSHYRTTGPGANVLTF. CDR3 bases: TGTGCCAGCAGTCATTATAGAACTACAGGGCCTGGGGCCAACGTCCTGACTTTC.

This clonotype showed up just a few times. The chain combines TRBV6-1 with TRBJ2-5, with TRBD2 as a possible D gene (6 bases). The germline CDR1 and CDR2 sequences are MNHNS and SASEGT. The CDR3 extends over 13 amino acids. V lost 8 bases and J 11 bases, leaving 21 bases between the germline ends. The CDR3 loop is CASVEGTLRVQYF. CDR3 DNA: TGTGCCAGCGTGGAAGGGACTCTCCGCGTGCAGTACTTC.

This clonotype was seen repeatedly, ten times or more. The V gene is TRBV28, the J gene TRBJ2-7; tentative D call: TRBD2 (5 bases). The CDR3 spans 15 residues. Germline V lookup: CDR1 MDHEN, CDR2 SYDVKM. Trimming cost V 3 bases and J 0 bases, with 12 bases left between them. The CDR3 reads CASSFSRAGSYEQYF. Written as DNA, the CDR3 is TGTGCCAGCAGTTTTTCCCGGGCGGGCTCCTACGAGCAGTACTTC.

This clonotype has ten or more counts. The chain is built from TRBV6-4 and TRBJ2-2; 10 nucleotides agree with TRBD1. V was pared by 6 bases and J by 5 bases, with 12 bases of the junction left unmatched. The CDR3 contains 17 residues. Germline assignment: CDR1 MRHNA and CDR2 SNTAGT. CDR3 sequence reads: CASRRTGGVSITGELFF. The CDR3 nucleotides read TGTGCCAGCAGGAGGACAGGGGGGGTTTCAATTACCGGGGAGCTGTTTTTT.

Regarding this clonotype: A much larger clone differs by one base, so this may be a read error. V is TRBV6-1 and J is TRBJ1-3; unclear D gene. CDR1 and CDR2 from the germline V gene are MNHNS and SASEGT. The CDR3 spans 13 residues. The CDR3 nucleotides read TGTGCCAGCTCCCCGGTTACTGGAAACACCATATGTTTT. This translates into CASSPVTGNTICF.

This clonotype has a count of ten or more. J is TRBJ1-2 and V is TRBV6-5; the match to TRBD1 covers 8 bases. Losses at the gene ends were 4 bases for V and 3 bases for J; bases not matched to a gene: 10. The CDR3 length is 16 residues. Germline V gene lookup returns CDR1 MNHEY and CDR2 SVGAGI. The CDR3 nucleotides are TGTGCCAGCAGTTCGGACAGGGATCGATCGGACTATGGCTACACCTTC. Protein: CASSSDRDRSDYGYTF.

This clonotype was detected a few times. The chain recombines TRBV10-2 with TRBJ2-5; D gene ambiguous. CDR3 size: 14 residues. V was cut by 3 bases and J by 1 base, with 9 bases left in between. Germline V gene sequence: CDR1 WSHSY, CDR2 SAAADI. The CDR3 DNA is TGCGCCAGCAGTGAACTGGATCTCCAAGAGACCCAGTACTTC. It codes for CASSELDLQETQYF.

This clonotype was seen at least ten times. V usage is TRBV10-2 and J usage is TRBJ2-5, with 8 bases matching TRBD2. V lost 3 bases and J lost 4; bases outside the gene matches: 13. This CDR3 spans 17 amino acids. Germline CDR1 reads WSHSY; CDR2 reads SAAADI. For the CDR3, the DNA is TGCGCCAGCAGTGACGTGACTAGCGCTTCGGGGGGAGAGACCCAGTACTTC. Protein product: CASSDVTSASGGETQYF.

This clonotype was seen repeatedly, ten times or more. The rearrangement joins TRBV6-1 to TRBJ1-2; 8 positions agree with TRBD1. From germline, CDR1 is MNHNS and CDR2 SASEGT. J gave up 8 bases and V 7 bases, and 6 bases lay outside the gene matches. This CDR3 is 12 amino acids long. The CDR3 is CASKVQGEGYTF. The CDR3 region has the DNA TGTGCCAGCAAAGTACAGGGGGAGGGCTACACCTTC.

This clonotype was seen many times. V gene TRBV2 combines with J gene TRBJ2-7, with 9 bases identical to TRBD2. Germline values: CDR1 SNHLY, CDR2 FYNNEI. The CDR3 totals 15 residues. The V gene end was trimmed by 3 bases and the J gene end by 1 base; junction bases not matched to a gene: 4. CDR3 nucleotide sequence: TGTGCCAGCAGTGACGGCGGGGGGGGATCCTACGAGCAGTACTTC. Its protein is CASSDGGGGSYEQYF.

The table lists this clonotype with a few counts. A much larger clone lies a single base off, so this may be a read error. V gene TRBV5-1 combines with J gene TRBJ2-4; 10 nucleotides agree with TRBD2. Germline CDR1 reads SGHRS; CDR2 reads YFSETQ. The CDR3 spans 21 residues. The DNA for the CDR3 is TGCGCCAGCAGCCCCTGGGTGGCTAGCGGGGGCAACGTGCTAGCCAAAAACATTAAGTACTTC. Its translation: CASSPWVASGGNVLAKNIKYF.

The J gene is TRBJ2-7, the V gene TRBV6-1; D possibly uses TRBD1 or TRBD2 (7 bases each). This CDR3 contains 14 residues. CDR1 and CDR2 from the germline V gene are MNHNS and SASEGT. Between the trimmed V and J ends, which lost 2 bases and 5 bases, there was a span of 13 bases. The CDR3 sequence is CASSERSGGDEQYF. The CDR3, as DNA: TGTGCCAGCAGTGAAAGATCAGGGGGGGACGAGCAGTACTTC.

The sample holds many counts of this clonotype. This sequence joins TRBV12-3 or TRBV12-4 and TRBJ1-2, with D unclear. The CDR3 totals 11 residues. Trimming left V 5 bases short and J 8 bases short, with 9 bases between. CDR3 protein: CASSPMGGYTF. The CDR3 bases are TGTGCCAGCAGTCCGATGGGGGGCTACACCTTC.

V gene TRBV28 combines with J gene TRBJ1-1; D ambiguous. Germline V lookup: CDR1 MDHEN, CDR2 SYDVKM. This CDR3 is 12 amino acids long. V dropped 7 bases and J dropped 1 base, with 7 bases sitting between them. For the CDR3, the DNA is TGTGCCAGCACCCCCACGAACACTGAAGCTTTCTTT. Its translation is CASTPTNTEAFF.

The rearrangement joins TRBV20-1 to TRBJ1-2; perhaps TRBD1 as D (6 bases). Trimming took 0 bases from V and 8 from J, leaving 10 bases between them. CDR1 is DFQATT, CDR2 SNEGSKA, per germline (reference sequence). This CDR3 is built from 12 residues. The CDR3 reads CSARDLGGGYTF. In DNA, the CDR3 is TGCAGTGCTAGAGATCTAGGGGGAGGCTACACCTTC.

This clonotype appeared a single time. This chain joins TRBV20-1 and TRBJ2-2, with TRBD1 as a possible D gene (6 bases). The germline V gene has CDR1 DFQATT and CDR2 SNEGSKA (reference sequence). Deletions cut 6 bases from V and 2 bases from J, with 10 bases between. The CDR3 has 13 amino acids. The CDR3 coding sequence is TGCAGTGCAAGACAGGTTAACACCGGGGAGCTGTTTTTT. Protein product: CSARQVNTGELFF.

This clonotype was seen a handful of times. The chain has TRBV3-1 and TRBJ1-5; D is ambiguous. Trimming left V 0 bases short and J 6 bases short, with 6 bases between. CDR1 is LGHDT and CDR2 is YNNKEL in the germline V gene (reference sequence). The CDR3 contains 13 residues. CDR3 in amino acids: CASSQEVRQPQHF. The CDR3 coding sequence is TGTGCCAGCAGCCAAGAGGTCCGTCAGCCCCAGCATTTT.

The genes are TRBV18 and TRBJ2-7; 11 bases map to TRBD2. The J segment lost 4 bases and the V segment lost 5 bases, leaving 16 bases of the junction unmatched. The CDR3 is made up of 18 amino acids. Per the germline V gene, CDR1 is KGHSH and CDR2 is LQKENI. CDR3 protein: CASSATGLAVGEGYEQYF. CDR3 nucleotide sequence: TGTGCCAGCTCAGCAACGGGACTAGCGGTCGGAGAGGGTTACGAGCAGTACTTC. The full variable domain, its missing parts supplied by reference TRBV18 and TRBJ2-7, is NAGVMQNPRHLVRRRGQEARLRCSPMKGHSHVYWYRQLPEEGLKFMVYLQKENIIDESGMPKERFSAEFPKEGPSILRIQQVVRGDSAAYFCASSATGLAVGEGYEQYFGPGTRLTVT.

There are many counts of this clonotype. V usage is TRBV6-1 and J usage is TRBJ2-7; maybe TRBD1 (5 bases). CDR3 size: 15 residues. The germline V and J ends were trimmed by 6 bases and 2 bases, with 17 bases remaining between them. Germline lookup yields CDR1 MNHNS and CDR2 SASEGT. The CDR3 spells CASRELRVGPYEQYF. The CDR3 DNA reads TGTGCCAGCAGAGAACTCAGGGTTGGGCCCTACGAGCAGTACTTC.

This clonotype has ten or more counts. V and J are TRBV6-5 and TRBJ1-2; D is uncertain. Germline V gives CDR1 MNHEY, CDR2 SVGAGI. The CDR3 consists of 14 residues. V lost 2 bases and J lost 1, with 8 bases in between. The CDR3 bases are TGTGCCAGCAGTTACGGCGGTAGTAACTATGGCTACACCTTC. It encodes CASSYGGSNYGYTF.

This clonotype was seen many times. The chain combines TRBV7-9 with TRBJ2-7; 8 positions agree with TRBD1. This CDR3 contains 15 residues. V was clipped by 4 bases and J by 0 bases; unmatched bases: 5. The germline CDR1 and CDR2 sequences are SEHNR and FQNEAQ (reference sequence). CDR3 region: CASSSGQEPSYEQYF. CDR3 DNA sequence: TGTGCCAGCAGCTCGGGACAGGAGCCCTCCTACGAGCAGTACTTC.

Many counts were recorded for this clonotype. The gene calls are TRBV27 and TRBJ2-7; 7 nucleotides match TRBD1. CDR1 is MNHEY and CDR2 is SMNVEV in the germline V gene (reference sequence). The CDR3 totals 14 residues. J gave up 3 bases and V 4 bases, and 6 bases lay outside the gene matches. CDR3 region: CASSYGTAVYEQYF. DNA for the CDR3: TGTGCCAGCAGTTACGGGACAGCAGTCTACGAGCAGTACTTC.

This clonotype has a handful of counts. Mismatch with germline at one junction end may stem from a read error. This chain joins TRBV28 and TRBJ2-4, with D perhaps matching TRBD2 (5 bases). CDR1 MDHEN and CDR2 SYDVKM come from the germline V gene. This CDR3 has 17 residues. CDR3 loop: CASSLGRGLLAKNIKYF. The CDR3 DNA reads TGTGCCAGCAGTTTAGGGCGCGGATTGCTAGCCAAAAACATTAAGTACTTC.

The V gene is TRBV6-5, the J gene TRBJ1-2, with TRBD1 matching 10 bases. The CDR3 runs to 15 residues. Germline CDR1 reads MNHEY; CDR2 reads SVGAGI. With 2 bases clipped from V and 4 bases from J, the junction kept 4 bases outside the gene matches. In nucleotides, the CDR3 is TGTGCCAGCAGTTACGTGCGGACAGGGGGCTATGGCTACACCTTC. Protein product: CASSYVRTGGYGYTF.

As to this clonotype: The junction departs from germline at one end; a sequencing error may be responsible. The chain combines TRBV2 with TRBJ1-5; TRBD1 aligns across 8 bases. The CDR3 length is 13 residues. The germline gives CDR1 SNHLY, CDR2 FYNNEI. As DNA, the CDR3 is TGTGCCAGCAGGTGGACAGGGAATCAGCCCAAGCATTTT. Translation gives CASRWTGNQPKHF.

This clonotype was picked up many times. CDR3 residues: CALHRGVEQYF. CDR3 coding DNA: TGTGCCTTACACAGGGGCGTGGAGCAGTACTTC. V and J are TRBV30 and TRBJ2-7, with 7 bases lining up with TRBD1. Germline V gene lookup returns CDR1 GTSNPN and CDR2 SVGIG (reference sequence). V was clipped by 7 bases and J by 7 bases; unmatched bases: 7. The CDR3 has 11 amino acids.

The genes are TRBV19 and TRBJ1-1, with D perhaps TRBD1 (5 bases). The V end lost 3 bases, the J end lost 3 bases, and 8 bases lay between the germline ends. CDR3 length equals 13 residues. Germline V gives CDR1 LNHDA, CDR2 SQIVND (reference sequence). Written as DNA, the CDR3 is TGTGCCAGTAGTATTTTGGGGGACACTGAAGCTTTCTTT. It specifies CASSILGDTEAFF.